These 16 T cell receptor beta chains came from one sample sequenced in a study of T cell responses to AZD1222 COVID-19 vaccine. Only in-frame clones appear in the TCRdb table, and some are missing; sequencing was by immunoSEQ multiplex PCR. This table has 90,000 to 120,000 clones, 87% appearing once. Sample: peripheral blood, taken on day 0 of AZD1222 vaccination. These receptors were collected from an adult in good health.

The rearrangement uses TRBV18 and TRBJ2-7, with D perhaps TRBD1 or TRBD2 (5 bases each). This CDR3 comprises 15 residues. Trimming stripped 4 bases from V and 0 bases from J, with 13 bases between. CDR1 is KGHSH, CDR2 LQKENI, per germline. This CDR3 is CASSQSRGSSYEQYF. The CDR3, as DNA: TGTGCCAGCTCACAGTCGAGGGGCAGCTCCTACGAGCAGTACTTC.

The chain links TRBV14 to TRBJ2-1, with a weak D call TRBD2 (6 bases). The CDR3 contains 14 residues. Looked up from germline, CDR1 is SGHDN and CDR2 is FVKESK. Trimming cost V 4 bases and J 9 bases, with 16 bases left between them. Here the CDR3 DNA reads TGTGCCAGCAGCCCAGGGAGGAGGGGACGTGAGCAGTTCTTC. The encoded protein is CASSPGRRGREQFF.

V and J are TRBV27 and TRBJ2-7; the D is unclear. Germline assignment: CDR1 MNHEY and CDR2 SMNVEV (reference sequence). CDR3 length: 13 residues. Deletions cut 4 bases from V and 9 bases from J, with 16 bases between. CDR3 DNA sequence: TGTGCCAGCAGTTCGGCAGGACCCTCGGGGCAGTACTTC. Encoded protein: CASSSAGPSGQYF.

The CDR3 sequence is CASSIKPGGNTEAFF. For the CDR3, the DNA is TGTGCCAGTAGTATAAAACCCGGGGGGAACACTGAAGCTTTCTTT. The chain carries TRBV19 and TRBJ1-1, with a tentative D call TRBD1 (5 bases). This CDR3 is 15 amino acids long. Germline V gene data show CDR1 as LNHDA and CDR2 as SQIVND (reference sequence). Between the trimmed V and J ends, which lost 2 bases and 1 base, there was a span of 11 bases.

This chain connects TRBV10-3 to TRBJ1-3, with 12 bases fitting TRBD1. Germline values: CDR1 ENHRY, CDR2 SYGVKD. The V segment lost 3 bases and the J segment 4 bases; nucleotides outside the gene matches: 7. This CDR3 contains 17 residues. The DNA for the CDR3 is TGTGCCATCAGTGATCCTCCGGGACAGGGGGCCGGAAACACCATATATTTT. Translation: CAISDPPGQGAGNTIYF.

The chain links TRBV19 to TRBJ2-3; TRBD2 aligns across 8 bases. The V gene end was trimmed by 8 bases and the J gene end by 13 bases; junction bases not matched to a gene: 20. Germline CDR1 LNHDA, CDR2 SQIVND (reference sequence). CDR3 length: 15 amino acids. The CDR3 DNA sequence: TGTGCCAGTCGAGGGCCCAGCGGGAGTGGCCCGGGCAAGTATTTT. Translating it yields CASRGPSGSGPGKYF. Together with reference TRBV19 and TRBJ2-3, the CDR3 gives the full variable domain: DGGITQSPKYLFRKEGQNVTLSCEQNLNHDAMYWYRQDPGQGLRLIYYSQIVNDFQKGDIAEGYSVSREKKESFPLTVTSAQKNPTAFYLCASRGPSGSGPGKYFGPGTRLTVL.

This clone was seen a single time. The CDR3 DNA follows: TGTGCCAGCAGCTTGGCCGGGAATTCCAACTATGGCTACACCTTC. It encodes CASSLAGNSNYGYTF. The rearrangement links TRBV5-6 to TRBJ1-2; no reliable D call. Germline V gene sequence: CDR1 SGHDT, CDR2 YYEEEE. The V and J ends lost 0 bases and 2 bases respectively, with 11 bases between them. The CDR3 contains 15 residues.

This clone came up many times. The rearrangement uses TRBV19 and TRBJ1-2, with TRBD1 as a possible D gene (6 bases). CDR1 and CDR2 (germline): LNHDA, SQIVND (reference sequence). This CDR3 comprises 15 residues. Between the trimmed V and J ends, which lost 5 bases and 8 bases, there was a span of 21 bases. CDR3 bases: TGTGCCAGTAGTCCTAGCGGGACAAACCCTAGGGGCTACACCTTC. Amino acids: CASSPSGTNPRGYTF.

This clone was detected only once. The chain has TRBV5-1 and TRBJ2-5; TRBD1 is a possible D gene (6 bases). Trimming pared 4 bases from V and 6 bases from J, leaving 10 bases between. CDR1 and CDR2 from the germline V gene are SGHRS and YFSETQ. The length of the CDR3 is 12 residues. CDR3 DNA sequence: TGCGCCAGCAGCCAGGACAGTCAGACCCAGTACTTC. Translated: CASSQDSQTQYF. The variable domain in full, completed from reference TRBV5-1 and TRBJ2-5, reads KAGVTQTPRYLIKTRGQQVTLSCSPISGHRSVSWYQQTPGQGLQFLFEYFSETQRNKGNFPGRFSGRQFSNSRSEMNVSTLELGDSALYLCASSQDSQTQYFGPGTRLLVL.

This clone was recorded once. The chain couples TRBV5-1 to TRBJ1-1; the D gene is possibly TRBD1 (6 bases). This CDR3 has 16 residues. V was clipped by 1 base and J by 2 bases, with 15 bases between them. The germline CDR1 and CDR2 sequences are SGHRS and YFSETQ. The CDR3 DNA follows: TGCGCCAGCAGCTTGTTGGCAGGGGAGGGTAACACTGAAGCTTTCTTT. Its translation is CASSLLAGEGNTEAFF.

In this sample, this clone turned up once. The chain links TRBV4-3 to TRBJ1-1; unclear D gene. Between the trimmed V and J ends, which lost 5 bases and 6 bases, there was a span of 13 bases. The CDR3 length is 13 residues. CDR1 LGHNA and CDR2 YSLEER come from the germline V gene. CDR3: CASSTVPGSEAFF. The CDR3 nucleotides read TGCGCCAGCAGCACAGTTCCGGGCTCTGAAGCTTTCTTT.

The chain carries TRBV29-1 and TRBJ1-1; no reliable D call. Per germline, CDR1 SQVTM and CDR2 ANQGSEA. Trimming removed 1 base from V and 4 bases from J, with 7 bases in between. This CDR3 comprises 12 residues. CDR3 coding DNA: TGCAGCGTTGAAGGGTTTCGCACTGAAGCTTTCTTT. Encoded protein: CSVEGFRTEAFF.

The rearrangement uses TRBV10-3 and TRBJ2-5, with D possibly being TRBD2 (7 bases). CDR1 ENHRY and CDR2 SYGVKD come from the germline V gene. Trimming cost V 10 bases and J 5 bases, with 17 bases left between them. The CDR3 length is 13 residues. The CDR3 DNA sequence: TGTGCCACAGTCGGGGAGGGGGTGGAGACCCAGTACTTC. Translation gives CATVGEGVETQYF.

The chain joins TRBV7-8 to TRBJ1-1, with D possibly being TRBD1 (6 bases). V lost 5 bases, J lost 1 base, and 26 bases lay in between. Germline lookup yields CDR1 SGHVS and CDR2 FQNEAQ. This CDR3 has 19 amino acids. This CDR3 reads CASSPERIDRPLANTEAFF. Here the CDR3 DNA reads TGTGCCAGCAGCCCAGAACGGATCGACAGGCCACTCGCGAACACTGAAGCTTTCTTT.

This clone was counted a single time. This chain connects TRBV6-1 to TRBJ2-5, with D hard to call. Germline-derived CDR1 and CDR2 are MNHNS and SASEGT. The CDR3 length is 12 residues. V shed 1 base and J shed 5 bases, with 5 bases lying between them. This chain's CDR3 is CASSEGRETQYF. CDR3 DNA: TGTGCCAGCAGTGAAGGCAGGGAGACCCAGTACTTC.

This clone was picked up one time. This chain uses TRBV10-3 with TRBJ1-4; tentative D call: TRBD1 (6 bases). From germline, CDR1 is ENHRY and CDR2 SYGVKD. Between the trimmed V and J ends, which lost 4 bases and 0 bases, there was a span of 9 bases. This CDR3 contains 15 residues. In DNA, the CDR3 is TGTGCCATCAGTGCGGACAGCACAACTAATGAAAAACTGTTTTTT. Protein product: CAISADSTTNEKLFF.